This passage covers 21 T cell receptor beta chains from one sample sequenced in a study of radiotherapy plus CTLA-4 blockade in lung cancer. Clones were read by immunoSEQ multiplex PCR, and TCRdb kept only the in-frame ones, dropping some. Of some 49,000 clones in the sample, around 83% are singletons; the top ten hold approximately 30%. The sequenced sample was peripheral blood, obtained from a patient treated with radiotherapy plus ipilimumab. The receptors derive from a human donor with non-small cell lung cancer whose response to radiotherapy plus ipilimumab could not be evaluated.

The sample holds one count of this clone. The V call is TRBV5-1, the J call TRBJ1-2; a possible D gene is TRBD1 (6 bases). The CDR3 extends over 16 amino acids. Germline V gene sequence: CDR1 SGHRS, CDR2 YFSETQ. The germline V and J ends were trimmed by 4 bases and 3 bases, with 19 bases remaining between them. The CDR3 nucleotides are TGCGCCAGCAGCCCATCCACATGGGGGGGCGACTATGGCTACACCTTC. Amino acid sequence: CASSPSTWGGDYGYTF. Full variable domain (rest looked up from reference TRBV5-1 and TRBJ1-2): KAGVTQTPRYLIKTRGQQVTLSCSPISGHRSVSWYQQTPGQGLQFLFEYFSETQRNKGNFPGRFSGRQFSNSRSEMNVSTLELGDSALYLCASSPSTWGGDYGYTFGSGTRLTVV.

This chain links TRBV2 with TRBJ2-1, with TRBD1 identical over 8 bases. Germline lookup yields CDR1 SNHLY and CDR2 FYNNEI. V trimming: 6 bases; J trimming: 9 bases; junction bases outside the gene matches: 7. This CDR3 region has 13 residues. DNA for the CDR3: TGTGCCAGCAGAGCAGGGGGCAGGGGTGAGCAGTTCTTC. This codes for CASRAGGRGEQFF.

The chain recombines TRBV29-1 with TRBJ2-3; weak D call: TRBD2 (5 bases). Germline values: CDR1 SQVTM, CDR2 ANQGSEA. This CDR3 comprises 15 residues. V lost 4 bases and J lost 3, with 17 bases in between. The CDR3 nucleotides read TGCAGCGTTGCCGGACCACCCGGGGATACAGATACGCAGTATTTT. It codes for CSVAGPPGDTDTQYF.

CDR3 sequence (DNA): TGTGCCAGCAGCTTAGGTGGCGTTGCGGTAGAGACCCAGTACTTC. Amino acid sequence: CASSLGGVAVETQYF. This rearrangement joins TRBV7-2 to TRBJ2-5, with unresolved D. The CDR3 runs 15 residues. V lost 1 base and J lost 4, with 13 bases in between. The germline gives CDR1 SGHTA, CDR2 FQGNSA.

This rearrangement joins TRBV4-2 to TRBJ2-3, with D tentatively TRBD2 (6 bases). CDR1 is LGHNA and CDR2 is YNFKEQ in the germline V gene. This CDR3 has 15 residues. Trimming shortened V by 3 bases and J by 5 bases, and 15 bases separated the two germline ends. This CDR3 is CASSQRTTQRDTQYF. The CDR3 DNA sequence: TGTGCCAGCAGCCAGAGGACTACGCAAAGAGATACGCAGTATTTT.

The rearrangement joins TRBV28 to TRBJ1-5; D unresolved. Germline V lookup: CDR1 MDHEN, CDR2 SYDVKM. Trimming cost V 4 bases and J 2 bases, with 6 bases left between them. The CDR3 covers 13 residues. CDR3 residues: CASSYSGNQPQHF. CDR3 bases: TGTGCCAGCAGTTATTCGGGCAATCAGCCCCAGCATTTT.

V gene TRBV19 combines with J gene TRBJ2-1; 8 nucleotides line up with TRBD2. The CDR3 has 15 residues. Germline-derived CDR1 and CDR2 are LNHDA and SQIVND (reference sequence). The V and J ends lost 11 bases and 1 base, in that order; junction bases with no gene match: 10. For the CDR3, the DNA is TGTGCCTCAAAATGGGGCGGGAGGTCCTACAATGAGCAGTTCTTC. Its translation is CASKWGGRSYNEQFF.

This clone is a singleton in its sample. V and J are TRBV5-5 and TRBJ2-7; D unclear. The CDR3 covers 13 residues. Per germline, CDR1 SGHKS and CDR2 YYEKEE (reference sequence). Trimming left V 1 base short and J 0 bases short, with 5 bases between. The CDR3 DNA follows: TGTGCCAGCAGCTTGCTGAGCTCCTACGAGCAGTACTTC. Its translation: CASSLLSSYEQYF.

The V call is TRBV29-1, the J call TRBJ2-7, with D possibly being TRBD1 (6 bases). The CDR3 is made up of 15 amino acids. V dropped 0 bases and J dropped 5 bases, with 17 bases sitting between them. CDR1 SQVTM and CDR2 ANQGSEA come from the germline V gene. For the CDR3, the DNA is TGCAGCGTTGAAGAGCATTGGCTCAGGGGAAACGAGCAGTACTTC. This codes for CSVEEHWLRGNEQYF.

This clone was observed a few times. This chain links TRBV29-1 with TRBJ1-1; no firm D call. Germline assignment: CDR1 SQVTM and CDR2 ANQGSEA. V dropped 6 bases and J dropped 11 bases, with 19 bases sitting between them. The CDR3 loop spans 12 amino acids. The CDR3 DNA sequence: TGCAGCGTCGCCCGTTACTCGGCGGGCGCTTTCTTT. Amino acids: CSVARYSAGAFF.

V usage is TRBV5-1 and J usage is TRBJ2-7, with 8 nucleotides matching TRBD2. Germline V lookup: CDR1 SGHRS, CDR2 YFSETQ. Trimming at V came to 4 bases and at J to 4 bases, leaving 16 bases not matched to a gene. This CDR3 comprises 17 residues. For the CDR3, the DNA is TGCGCCAGCAGCCCTCCCCTTAGCGGGAATGTCGGTTACGAGCAGTACTTC. It specifies CASSPPLSGNVGYEQYF.

The V call is TRBV19, the J call TRBJ1-4; D not certain. V was clipped by 6 bases and J by 6 bases, with 8 bases between them. The CDR3 contains 12 residues. CDR1 and CDR2 (germline): LNHDA, SQIVND (reference sequence). The CDR3 DNA follows: TGTGCCAGTAGGCCCAGATATGAAAAACTGTTTTTT. The encoded protein is CASRPRYEKLFF. The entire variable domain, with the rest obtained from reference TRBV19 and TRBJ1-4, is as follows: DGGITQSPKYLFRKEGQNVTLSCEQNLNHDAMYWYRQDPGQGLRLIYYSQIVNDFQKGDIAEGYSVSREKKESFPLTVTSAQKNPTAFYLCASRPRYEKLFFGSGTQLSVL.

The gene calls are TRBV2 and TRBJ2-3; 9 bases fit TRBD2. Germline-derived CDR1 and CDR2 are SNHLY and FYNNEI. The V gene end was trimmed by 7 bases and the J gene end by 2 bases; junction bases not matched to a gene: 4. CDR3 size: 14 residues. Here the CDR3 DNA reads TGTGCCAGCAAGCGGGGGGAGAACACAGATACGCAGTATTTT. It translates to CASKRGENTDTQYF.

This clone was found once. One junction end disagrees with the germline gene, perhaps due to a read error. The chain is built from TRBV11-3 and TRBJ1-6, with no clear D. CDR1 and CDR2 from the germline V gene are SGHNT and YENEEA. This CDR3 comprises 13 residues. CDR3 nucleotides: TGTGCCAGCAGCTTAGATCGATACTCACCCCTCCATTTT. Its protein product is CASSLDRYSPLHF.

This chain uses TRBV15 with TRBJ2-7; D may be TRBD1 (5 bases). The V end was cut by 1 base, the J end by 1 base, with 8 bases between. The CDR3 consists of 14 residues. CDR1 and CDR2 from the germline V gene are LNHNV and YYDKDF (reference sequence). The CDR3 region has the DNA TGTGCCACCAGCAGAGGGGGCCCTTCCTACGAGCAGTACTTC. As protein: CATSRGGPSYEQYF.

The chain has TRBV19 and TRBJ2-2, with 10 bases that match TRBD2. CDR1 is LNHDA and CDR2 is SQIVND in the germline V gene (reference sequence). The CDR3 loop spans 15 amino acids. V trimming: 4 bases; J trimming: 6 bases; junction bases outside the gene matches: 5. The CDR3 sequence is CASSTSSGSPGELFF. The CDR3, as DNA: TGTGCCAGTAGTACCTCTAGCGGGAGCCCCGGGGAGCTGTTTTTT.

The chain uses TRBV6-6 and TRBJ2-7; TRBD2 might be the D (5 bases). CDR1 and CDR2 from the germline V gene are MNHNY and SVGAGI (reference sequence). The CDR3 length is 13 residues. V lost 2 bases and J lost 1, with 6 bases in between. The CDR3 sequence is CASSYGGSYEQYF. The DNA for the CDR3 is TGTGCCAGCAGTTACGGAGGTTCCTACGAGCAGTACTTC.

The V call is TRBV15, the J call TRBJ2-7; 7 positions agree with TRBD1. The CDR3 is made up of 15 amino acids. Germline CDR1 is LNHNV and CDR2 is YYDKDF (reference sequence). V dropped 5 bases and J dropped 1; count of bases not matched to a gene: 8. In DNA, the CDR3 is TGTGCCACCAGCGAACACAGGGGCCTTTCCTACGAGCAGTACTTC. Its protein is CATSEHRGLSYEQYF. The variable domain in full, completed from reference TRBV15 and TRBJ2-7, reads DAMVIQNPRYQVTQFGKPVTLSCSQTLNHNVMYWYQQKSSQAPKLLFHYYDKDFNNEADTPDNFQSRRPNTSFCFLDIRSPGLGDTAMYLCATSEHRGLSYEQYFGPGTRLTVT.

The rearrangement uses TRBV18 and TRBJ1-1; no reliable D call. This CDR3 comprises 13 residues. V was pared by 6 bases and J by 0 bases, with 8 bases between. Germline V gene lookup returns CDR1 KGHSH and CDR2 LQKENI. The CDR3 nucleotides are TGTGCCAGCTCTCAAGACATGAACACTGAAGCTTTCTTT. This translates into CASSQDMNTEAFF.

The genes are TRBV5-1 and TRBJ2-1; 10 bases agree with TRBD2. CDR1 and CDR2 (germline): SGHRS, YFSETQ. The J segment lost 4 bases and the V segment lost 3 bases, leaving 10 bases of the junction unmatched. This CDR3 has 17 residues. Written as DNA, the CDR3 is TGCGCCAGCAGCTGGGGGTTAGCGGGAGGATTGTACAATGAGCAGTTCTTC. This encodes CASSWGLAGGLYNEQFF.

This clone was seen only a few times. The gene calls are TRBV29-1 and TRBJ2-7, with TRBD2 identical over 8 bases. The CDR3 loop spans 16 amino acids. Germline V gene sequence: CDR1 SQVTM, CDR2 ANQGSEA. Unmatched junction bases numbered 13, after V lost 6 bases and J lost 0 bases. The CDR3 sequence is CSVAGTREGSSYEQYF. For the CDR3, the DNA is TGCAGCGTCGCCGGGACTAGGGAAGGCAGCTCCTACGAGCAGTACTTC.